One and the same sample provided the 16 T cell receptor beta chains below, sequenced in a study of blood T cell repertoires in COVID-19. Sequencing was performed with immunoSEQ multiplex PCR; in TCRdb, only in-frame clones are kept and a portion is missing. The sample yields about 390,000 clones, approximately 87% seen once. The sample comprised peripheral blood. These receptor sequences come from a woman aged 55-69 years with COVID-19, enrolled during active disease.

This clone was counted a few times. V is TRBV5-4 and J is TRBJ2-1, with 16 bases fitting TRBD2. The junction had 9 bases not matched to a gene; V was cut back by 3 bases and J by 9 bases. The CDR3 has 17 amino acids. Germline-derived CDR1 and CDR2 are SGHNT and YYREEE (reference sequence). The CDR3 DNA sequence: TGTGCCAGCAGCTCCGGGACTAGCGGGGGGGCAGGTCCTGAGCAGTTCTTC. Amino acids: CASSSGTSGGAGPEQFF.

There are a few counts of this clone. This specimen includes other DNA sequences encoding the same CDR3. The chain carries TRBV5-6 and TRBJ2-1; no clear D gene. The germline V and J ends were trimmed by 0 bases and 3 bases, with 4 bases remaining between them. CDR1 SGHDT and CDR2 YYEEEE come from the germline V gene. This CDR3 comprises 13 residues. Written as DNA, the CDR3 is TGTGCCAGCAGCTTGGGGCTCTACAATGAGCAGTTCTTC. It encodes CASSLGLYNEQFF.

The rearrangement links TRBV7-9 to TRBJ1-1, with D uncertain. CDR3 length equals 13 residues. Trimming left V 2 bases short and J 4 bases short, with 8 bases between. Germline CDR1 is SEHNR and CDR2 is FQNEAQ (reference sequence). CDR3 protein: CASSLKGGTEAFF. CDR3 bases: TGTGCCAGCAGCTTAAAAGGAGGCACTGAAGCTTTCTTT. Using reference TRBV7-9 and TRBJ1-1 for the parts outside the CDR3, the full variable domain is DTGVSQNPRHKITKRGQNVTFRCDPISEHNRLYWYRQTLGQGPEFLTYFQNEAQLEKSRLLSDRFSAERPKGSFSTLEIQRTEQGDSAMYLCASSLKGGTEAFFGQGTRLTVV.

This clone was seen only once. V is TRBV19 and J is TRBJ2-7; 9 nucleotides match TRBD1. CDR3 length: 14 amino acids. The V segment lost 6 bases and the J segment 6 bases; nucleotides outside the gene matches: 9. The germline V gene has CDR1 LNHDA and CDR2 SQIVND (reference sequence). The CDR3 DNA sequence: TGTGCCAGTAGGGGTCCGGGGACAGGGCTCGAGCAGTACTTC. Residues: CASRGPGTGLEQYF. Full variable domain (rest looked up from reference TRBV19 and TRBJ2-7): DGGITQSPKYLFRKEGQNVTLSCEQNLNHDAMYWYRQDPGQGLRLIYYSQIVNDFQKGDIAEGYSVSREKKESFPLTVTSAQKNPTAFYLCASRGPGTGLEQYFGPGTRLTVT.

The V gene is TRBV5-1, the J gene TRBJ2-1; 11 bases are shared with TRBD2. The CDR3 is 18 amino acids. Per germline, CDR1 SGHRS and CDR2 YFSETQ. The J segment lost 9 bases and the V segment lost 0 bases, leaving 14 bases of the junction unmatched. The CDR3 DNA reads TGCGCCAGCAGCTTGGCAGGCCTAGCGGGGGGCCCAGGTCCTGAGCAGTTCTTC. The encoded protein is CASSLAGLAGGPGPEQFF.

This clone is a singleton in its sample. V gene TRBV25-1 combines with J gene TRBJ1-6; D uncertain. The V gene lost 4 bases and the J gene lost 7 bases, with 8 bases spanning the gap. This CDR3 has 13 amino acids. Germline lookup yields CDR1 MGHDK and CDR2 SYGVNS. The CDR3 nucleotides are TGTGCCAGCAGTGGACTCCCGAATTCACCCCTCCACTTT. It is translated as CASSGLPNSPLHF.

This clone occurred once. The chain is built from TRBV28 and TRBJ2-3; no firm D call. Germline values: CDR1 MDHEN, CDR2 SYDVKM. The V and J ends lost 4 bases and 11 bases respectively, with 13 bases between them. The CDR3 covers 12 residues. Written as DNA, the CDR3 is TGTGCCAGCAGTTCTTCCGTAACATTGCAGTATTTT. This gives the protein CASSSSVTLQYF.

J is TRBJ1-3 and V is TRBV7-2; 7 bases align to TRBD1. Germline-derived CDR1 and CDR2 are SGHTA and FQGNSA. This CDR3 contains 15 residues. Unmatched junction bases numbered 10, after V lost 1 base and J lost 10 bases. CDR3 in DNA: TGTGCCAGCAGCTTAGGAAGACAGGGCGGGTCTACCATATATTTT. Translating it yields CASSLGRQGGSTIYF.

V gene TRBV7-9 combines with J gene TRBJ2-1; 8 bases match TRBD2. This CDR3 region has 15 residues. Germline V gene data show CDR1 as SEHNR and CDR2 as FQNEAQ (reference sequence). CDR3 sequence reads: CAVAKPGLVQNEQFF. The CDR3 DNA follows: TGTGCGGTGGCCAAACCGGGACTAGTCCAAAATGAGCAGTTCTTC.

The chain carries TRBV5-1 and TRBJ1-6, with 8 bases matching TRBD1. Trimming cost V 4 bases and J 8 bases; bases outside gene matches: 17. Germline V gene sequence: CDR1 SGHRS, CDR2 YFSETQ. The CDR3 extends over 18 amino acids. CDR3 sequence reads: CASSRRQTGASWDSPLHF. CDR3 sequence (DNA): TGCGCCAGCAGCCGTCGGCAGACAGGGGCTTCTTGGGATTCACCCCTCCACTTT.

The V and J genes are TRBV5-1 and TRBJ2-3, with 9 bases lining up with TRBD1. Germline loops: CDR1 SGHRS, CDR2 YFSETQ. The length of the CDR3 is 14 residues. Trimming removed 10 bases from V and 6 bases from J; junction bases left unmatched: 12. The DNA of the CDR3 is TGCGCCGGGAGAACAGGGGGCCCTCGGGATACGCAGTATTTT. Translating it yields CAGRTGGPRDTQYF. Full variable domain (rest looked up from reference TRBV5-1 and TRBJ2-3): KAGVTQTPRYLIKTRGQQVTLSCSPISGHRSVSWYQQTPGQGLQFLFEYFSETQRNKGNFPGRFSGRQFSNSRSEMNVSTLELGDSALYLCAGRTGGPRDTQYFGPGTRLTVL.

The V gene is TRBV28, the J gene TRBJ1-5, with TRBD1 as a possible D gene (5 bases). From germline, CDR1 is MDHEN and CDR2 SYDVKM. The CDR3 length is 13 residues. V gave up 4 bases and J gave up 4 bases, with 8 bases separating them. The DNA for the CDR3 is TGTGCCAGCAGTTGGGGCAAGAATCAGCCCCAGCATTTT. This encodes CASSWGKNQPQHF.

This clone came up many times. The J gene is TRBJ1-6, the V gene TRBV28; D uncertain. CDR1 MDHEN and CDR2 SYDVKM come from the germline V gene. This CDR3 region has 14 residues. V lost 2 bases and J lost 10, with 12 bases in between. This CDR3 is CASSLVAAASPLHF. The CDR3 nucleotides read TGTGCCAGCAGTTTAGTCGCAGCGGCCTCACCCCTCCACTTT.

The rearrangement joins TRBV19 to TRBJ1-6; 10 nucleotides match TRBD1. This CDR3 has 14 residues. The germline V gene encodes CDR1 LNHDA and CDR2 SQIVND (reference sequence). V was clipped by 7 bases and J by 6 bases; unmatched bases: 3. In DNA, the CDR3 is TGTGCCAGTACAGACAGGGGGCCTAATTCACCCCTCCACTTT. Protein sequence: CASTDRGPNSPLHF.

V is TRBV4-1 and J is TRBJ2-7; D is possibly TRBD1 (6 bases). The CDR3 length is 17 residues. Deletions cut 3 bases from V and 0 bases from J, with 18 bases between. Looked up from germline, CDR1 is MGHRA and CDR2 is YSYEKL. In DNA, the CDR3 is TGCGCCAGCAGCCAGGGGGCCCCCGGAATCTTCTCCTACGAGCAGTACTTC. It yields the protein CASSQGAPGIFSYEQYF.

Concerning this clone: The junction departs from the called germline gene at one end, perhaps through a read error. Here the CDR3 reads CASSVLGGDRQIF. In DNA, the CDR3 is TGCGCCAGCAGCGTGCTAGGAGGGGATAGACAGATCTTC. V is TRBV5-1 and J is TRBJ2-1; D perhaps matches TRBD2 (6 bases). Germline CDR1 is SGHRS and CDR2 is YFSETQ. This CDR3 contains 13 residues.